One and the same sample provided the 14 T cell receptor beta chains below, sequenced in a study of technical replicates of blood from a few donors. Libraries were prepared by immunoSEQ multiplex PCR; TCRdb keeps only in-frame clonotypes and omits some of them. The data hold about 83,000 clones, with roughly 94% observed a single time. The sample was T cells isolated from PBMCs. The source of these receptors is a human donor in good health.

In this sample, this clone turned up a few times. CDR3 sequence (DNA): TGCGCCAGCAGCCAAGTTCCGGGACAGGGGGTGCGAAGCGGCTACACCTTC. Protein sequence: CASSQVPGQGVRSGYTF. The chain recombines TRBV4-1 with TRBJ1-2; 11 nucleotides agree with TRBD1. The V segment lost 1 base and the J segment 8 bases; nucleotides outside the gene matches: 12. The CDR3 has 17 amino acids. Germline lookup yields CDR1 MGHRA and CDR2 YSYEKL.

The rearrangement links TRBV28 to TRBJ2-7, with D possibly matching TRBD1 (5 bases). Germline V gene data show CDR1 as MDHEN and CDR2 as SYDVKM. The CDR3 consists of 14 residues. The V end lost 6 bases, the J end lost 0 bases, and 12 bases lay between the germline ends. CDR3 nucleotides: TGTGCCAGCAGCCCCCCAGGGCCCTCCTACGAGCAGTACTTC. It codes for CASSPPGPSYEQYF. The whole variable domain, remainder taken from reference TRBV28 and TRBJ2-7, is DVKVTQSSRYLVKRTGEKVFLECVQDMDHENMFWYRQDPGLGLRLIYFSYDVKMKEKGDIPEGYSVSREKKERFSLILESASTNQTSMYLCASSPPGPSYEQYFGPGTRLTVT.

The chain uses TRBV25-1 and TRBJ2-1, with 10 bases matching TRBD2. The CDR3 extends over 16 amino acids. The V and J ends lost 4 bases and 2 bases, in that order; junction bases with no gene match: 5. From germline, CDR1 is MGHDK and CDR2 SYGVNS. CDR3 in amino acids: CASSARSGRAYNEQFF. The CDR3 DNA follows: TGTGCCAGCAGTGCCCGGAGCGGGAGGGCCTACAATGAGCAGTTCTTC. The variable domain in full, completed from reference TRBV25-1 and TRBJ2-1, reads EADIYQTPRYLVIGTGKKITLECSQTMGHDKMYWYQQDPGMELHLIHYSYGVNSTEKGDLSSESTVSRIRTEHFPLTLESARPSHTSQYLCASSARSGRAYNEQFFGPGTRLTVL.

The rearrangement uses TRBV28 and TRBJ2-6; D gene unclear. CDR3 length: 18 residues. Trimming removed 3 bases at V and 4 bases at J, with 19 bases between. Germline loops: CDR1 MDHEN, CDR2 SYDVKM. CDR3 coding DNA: TGTGCCAGCAGTTTTCCCCAGGTCACCCCAGCCGGGGCCAACGTCCTGACTTTC. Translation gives CASSFPQVTPAGANVLTF.

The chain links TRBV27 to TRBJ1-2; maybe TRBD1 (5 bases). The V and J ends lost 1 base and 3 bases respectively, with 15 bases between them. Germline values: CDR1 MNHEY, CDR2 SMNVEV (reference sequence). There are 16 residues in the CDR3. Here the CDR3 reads CASSLLTEQGYYGYTF. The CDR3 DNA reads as TGTGCCAGCAGTTTATTAACGGAGCAGGGCTACTATGGCTACACCTTC.

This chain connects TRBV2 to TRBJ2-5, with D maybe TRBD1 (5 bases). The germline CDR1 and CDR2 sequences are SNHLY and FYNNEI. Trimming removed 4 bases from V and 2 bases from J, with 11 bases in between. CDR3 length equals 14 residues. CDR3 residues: CASSVLRTQETQYF. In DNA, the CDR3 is TGTGCCAGCAGTGTCTTGCGGACACAAGAGACCCAGTACTTC.

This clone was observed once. Written as DNA, the CDR3 is TGTGCCAGCAGTGACCCCGCGGTGGCGACCCAGTACTTC. Encoded protein: CASSDPAVATQYF. The chain joins TRBV6-1 to TRBJ2-5; D unclear. Germline CDR1 reads MNHNS; CDR2 reads SASEGT. V dropped 3 bases and J dropped 7 bases, with 12 bases sitting between them. The CDR3 extends over 13 amino acids.

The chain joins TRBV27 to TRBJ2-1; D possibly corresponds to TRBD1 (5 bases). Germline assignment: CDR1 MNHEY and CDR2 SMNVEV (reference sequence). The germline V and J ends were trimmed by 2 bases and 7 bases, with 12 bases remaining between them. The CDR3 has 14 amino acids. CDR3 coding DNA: TGTGCCAGCAGTTTAGAGACAGCCCAAAATGAGCAGTTCTTC. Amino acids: CASSLETAQNEQFF.

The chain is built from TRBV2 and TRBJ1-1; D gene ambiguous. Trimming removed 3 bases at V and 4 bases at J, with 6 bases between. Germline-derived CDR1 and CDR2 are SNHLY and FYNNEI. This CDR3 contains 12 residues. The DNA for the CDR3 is TGTGCCAGCAGTGACCCGGGCACTGAAGCTTTCTTT. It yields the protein CASSDPGTEAFF.

The chain's CDR3 is CASSGLTGNQPQHF. The CDR3 DNA follows: TGTGCCAGCAGTGGTCTGACGGGAAATCAGCCCCAGCATTTT. V is TRBV6-1 and J is TRBJ1-5; D is ambiguous. CDR1 MNHNS and CDR2 SASEGT come from the germline V gene. V dropped 4 bases and J dropped 4 bases, with 11 bases sitting between them. The CDR3 runs to 14 residues.

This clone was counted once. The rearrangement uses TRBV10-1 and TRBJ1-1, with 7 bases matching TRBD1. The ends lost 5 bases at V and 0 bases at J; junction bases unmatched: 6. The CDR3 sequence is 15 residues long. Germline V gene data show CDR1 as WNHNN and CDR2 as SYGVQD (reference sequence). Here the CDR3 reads CASSPDRRMNTEAFF. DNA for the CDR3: TGCGCCAGCAGTCCGGACAGGAGAATGAACACTGAAGCTTTCTTT.

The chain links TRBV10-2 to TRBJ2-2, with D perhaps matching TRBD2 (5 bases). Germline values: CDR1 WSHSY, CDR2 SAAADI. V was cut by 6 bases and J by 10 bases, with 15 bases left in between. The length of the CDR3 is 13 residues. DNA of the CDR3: TGCGCCAGCAGGAGCGGTGCCCAGACGGAGCTGTTTTTT. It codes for CASRSGAQTELFF.

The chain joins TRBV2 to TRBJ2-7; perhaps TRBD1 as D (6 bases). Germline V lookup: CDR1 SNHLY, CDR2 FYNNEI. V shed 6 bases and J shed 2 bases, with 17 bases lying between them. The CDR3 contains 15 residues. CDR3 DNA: TGTGCCAGCAGAGCTTACGGGACAAGTACCTACGAGCAGTACTTC. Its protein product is CASRAYGTSTYEQYF. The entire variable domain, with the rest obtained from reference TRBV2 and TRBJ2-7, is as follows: EPEVTQTPSHQVTQMGQEVILRCVPISNHLYFYWYRQILGQKVEFLVSFYNNEISEKSEIFDDQFSVERPDGSNFTLKIRSTKLEDSAMYFCASRAYGTSTYEQYFGPGTRLTVT.

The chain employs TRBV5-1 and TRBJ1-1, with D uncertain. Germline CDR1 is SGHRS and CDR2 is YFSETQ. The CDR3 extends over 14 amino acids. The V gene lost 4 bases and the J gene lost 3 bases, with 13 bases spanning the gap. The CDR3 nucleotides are TGCGCCAGCAGCATTCAGACGGGGTACACTGAAGCTTTCTTT. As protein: CASSIQTGYTEAFF.